This T cell receptor (beta chain) was observed in a study of cytomegalovirus exposure and HLA in healthy donors (dated by TCRdb to the late 2010s). General notes on the study: An earlier analysis of several hundred of the donors reported around 280 Gb of sequence data and around 100 million unique TCR beta sequences obtained from about 200 million T cells. An early release that covered around 590 HLA-typed donors contained about 290 gigabases of sequencing data and around 85 million unique TCR sequences. Of the roughly 400 genotyped donors, 81% fell in the genetic ancestry cluster associated with self-reported Caucasian donors. The study aimed to test whether signatures of past pathogen exposure could be identified by cataloging public T cell receptors. Using immunosequencing, the study profiled T cell repertoires from fewer than 850 subjects and related those repertoires to cytomegalovirus serostatus. Along with the roughly 670-subject first cohort, a separate validation cohort of over a hundred different subjects was used. The study combined high-throughput TCR immunosequencing, statistical association of individual TCRs with disease status, and machine learning to predict cytomegalovirus infection status. A later analysis re-examined previously published TCR beta repertoires from over 500 donors and added high-resolution HLA genotyping to investigate patterns of TCR occurrence. Rather than drawing on any new phenotypic data, the later analysis identified candidate immune exposures from TCR beta sequences and the way those sequences occurred across donors. An earlier analysis of 587 of the donors applied high-throughput TCR beta sequencing to assess whether each TCR beta V gene segment acted as functional or pseudogenic. Donor age, sex, ethnicity and CMV serostatus were collected together with the repertoire data. A later genetic analysis took genome-wide SNP genotypes for about 55% of the 666 donors and used that subset as a discovery cohort. All discovery cohort repertoires had been generated on a single sequencing platform. Class I and class II HLA loci were covered by the typing at four-digit resolution. Typing coverage varied by locus: about 620-630 donors for A, B, C, DRB1 and DQB1; approximately 520 for DQA1; about 570 for DPA1; approximately 490 for DPB1. About five DR-DQ haplotypes were treated as single units for association and clustering because of strong linkage in the cohort. On average, over 200,000 unique TCR beta nucleotide sequences were sequenced per donor among about 400 genotyped donors of the cohort, with around 19% of those sequences being non-productive. The paper as a whole reports these results and caveats: The presence/absence analyses assumed that sequencing depth was roughly uniform across donors, and that assumption may not be true. In this cohort, only TCR beta chains were sequenced, and detectable features were limited by the absence of alpha or paired-chain data. Because HLA typing was missing for some donors at each locus, association tests included only the typed subset. Broadly in line with IMGT annotations, most TCR beta V segments showed up in productive rearrangements about 87% or about 30% of the time in an earlier analysis of several hundred of the donors. When HLA alleles, especially DR and DQ, strongly co-occurred, attributing TCR associations to individual alleles was difficult. In vitro tests confirmed that a few of the cytomegalovirus-associated TCR beta chains recognize cytomegalovirus antigens. Immune exposure information for the cohort was limited to CMV serostatus. A later analysis found that most CMV-associated TCR beta chains appeared HLA-restricted, with HLA associations seemingly driven largely by CMV exposure. According to a later analysis, parvovirus B19, influenza, CMV and Epstein-Barr virus appeared linked to several top co-occurrence clusters. Some IMGT-functional V segments, including TRBV6-2 and TRBV6-3, could not be told apart with the 87-base-pair reads, so those segments were excluded. Most TCR sequences were seen in very few donors, while some public TCRs were found in many individuals. Specific HLA alleles were associated with around 18,000 TCR beta sequences at a false discovery rate of 0.05 in a later analysis. In a later analysis, the rate of TCR association differed among HLA loci, with DRB1 alleles having the most associated TCRs and HLA-C alleles having the fewest. The study gave a list of 150 to 200 TCR beta chains associated with cytomegalovirus. The earlier analysis of about 600 of the donors excluded around 17 rarely observed V segments, including chromosome 9 orphons, because counts were too low. In a later genetic analysis, fewer N-insertions in productive TCRs were reported among donors in an Asian-associated ancestry cluster than the 666-donor mean. The classifier was reported to diagnose cytomegalovirus status with high specificity and sensitivity in both the original cohort and the validation cohort. It was suggested by the authors that the approach could potentially be generalized to other disease states and immunological phenotypes. A later analysis found that HLA-associated TCR beta chains were more clonally expanded and had lower generation probabilities than equally common non-associated chains. A further reported finding was that TCR beta sequences accurately predicted the HLA-A and HLA-B alleles for most subjects in the first cohort. Correlated functional status among segregating V segments might be attributable to linkage disequilibrium, but an unknown experimental factor could not be ruled out. A group of highly shared sequence variants was considered likely to be a technical artifact of the sequencing pipeline. An association between a missense DCLRE1C variant and V-gene and J-gene trimming of TCR beta chains was found in a later genetic analysis and replicated in an independent cohort.

The library was made by the immunoSEQ multiplex PCR assay. For the multiplex PCR, a mixture combining 60 forward primers for TCR Vbeta segments and 13 reverse primers for TCR Jbeta segments was used. The CDR3 region of rearranged TCR beta genes was amplified from genomic DNA with a multiplex PCR assay. The Illumina HiSeq System was used to sequence the amplified TCR beta libraries as 87-base-pair reads. The paper's processing steps were these. A later analysis tallied around 82 million unique TCR beta chains across the 666 repertoires, and some 12 million of those chains were shared by two or more donors. A nearest-neighbor algorithm error-corrected the raw reads and collapsed the reads into unique sequences, merging closely related sequences to remove PCR and sequencing errors. CDR3 sequences were aligned to IMGT reference sequences to assign V, D and J gene segments. Each retained sequence needed at least a six-nucleotide match to both a V gene segment and a J gene segment. A rearrangement was called productive if the CDR3 had no stop codons and remained in frame with V and J, and every other rearrangement was called non-productive. Following IMGT convention, CDR3 was defined as the stretch from the second conserved V-encoded cysteine to the conserved J-encoded phenylalanine. The earlier analysis of some 550 of the donors excluded any sequence lacking an unambiguous match to a single V gene segment. An earlier analysis of over 450 of the donors classified V segments as functional when productive rearrangements were above 56.7% and as segregating when the standard deviation between donors was above 5%. A statistical classification framework was built for diagnosing cytomegalovirus status from the catalog of TCR beta chain sequences. V and J gene assignment, in a later analysis, came from comparing TCR nucleotide sequences with IMGT/GENE-DB human TR gene sequences. The TCRdist pipeline was used in a later analysis to assign CDR3 sequences and most-parsimonious VDJ recombination scenarios. A later analysis defined each TCR beta chain by its CDR3 amino acid sequence plus V-gene family, and excluded reads lacking a unique V-gene family. A later analysis removed nearly 600 highly shared, low-generation-probability nucleotide sequences to deal with suspected cross-contamination and a sequencing artifact. In a later analysis, a clonal expansion index was calculated for each public chain from normalized within-repertoire ranks of inferred template counts. In a later analysis, generation probabilities were computed using a VDJ recombination model fitted to out-of-frame rearrangements, and the results were checked against IGoR. In a later analysis, hypergeometric tests were used to score TCR-TCR, TCR-HLA and TCR-CMV co-occurrence, with a repertoire-size bias correction applied to TCR pairs. A later analysis estimated false discovery rates by permuting HLA or CMV assignments 20 times. In a later analysis, co-occurring TCRs were grouped using DBSCAN, and TCRdist sequence similarity was added for clustering within HLA-allele-positive subsets. Co-occurrence clustering excluded repertoires with fewer than 30,000 or more than 120,000 public chains, plus five with anomalous nucleotide sharing. In TCRdb, the immuneACCESS table is reduced to in-frame sequences with V and J assigned. These tables do not hold every clone; where another copy was compared, an unresolved V gene accounts for under half, and the others remain unexplained. Clone size and V and J calls were adopted from that table, with D and trimming inferred from the DNA. For this sample the table gives some 70,000 clones, of which approximately 78% were detected only once. Around 7% of the sample goes to the ten largest clones.

V was cut back by 2 bases and J by 14 bases, leaving a gap of 10 bases between them. CDR1 and CDR2, looked up from the germline V gene, are MNHEY and SVGAGI. Measured from the cysteine to the phenylalanine, the CDR3 is 12 residues long. The entry retains the CDR3 DNA only, 36 bases that are in frame from base 1. This clone was counted between two and nine times. Its target antigen remains unknown. Base qualities are missing; no much larger clone stands one base away. The cohort comprised hundreds of healthy bone marrow donors. At the time of sampling, every cohort member was nominally healthy, though immune exposures that went unrecorded were likely present. CMV serostatus was positive for roughly 290 and negative for about half of the roughly 670 cohort members, and was not recorded for this donor. Each donor provided a peripheral blood sample, and peripheral blood mononuclear cells were used for TCR beta sequencing. The Qiagen DNeasy Blood Extraction Kit was used to extract genomic DNA from the blood cell samples.

Sequences were obtained from PBMCs. The clonotype was recovered from a human donor in good health. The rearranged chain carries TRBV6-5 and TRBJ1-6; the D gene is possibly TRBD1, with 5 bases matching. The DNA is TGTGCCAGCAGTTACCGGGGGTGCGCCCTCCACTTT. This translates into CASSYRGCALHF.